This TCR beta chain was captured by sequencing in a study of cytomegalovirus exposure and HLA in healthy donors. A multiplex PCR was run with 60 Vbeta primers and 13 Jbeta primers. Here immunoSEQ multiplex PCR was the method, and the copy in TCRdb shows in-frame clones only, minus some. This repertoire shows approximately 240,000 clones, about 89% found once; its top ten account for approximately 1%. Germline V gene data show CDR1 as WSHSY and CDR2 as SAAADI. The CDR3 sequence is 16 residues long. V trimming: 7 bases; J trimming: 5 bases; junction bases outside the gene matches: 16. Study conclusions and caveats: HLA alleles showed associations with roughly 17,000 TCR beta sequences in a later analysis, at a 0.05 false discovery rate.

For this clone: The antigen is not known.

Sequencing used PBMCs. This receptor was taken from a young woman in good health and CMV-seronegative. This rearrangement joins TRBV10-2 to TRBJ2-7, with 8 nucleotides matching TRBD2. The CDR3 loop is CASKGLAAGVINEQYF. The DNA of the CDR3 is TGCGCCAGCAAGGGTTTGGCAGCGGGGGTGATCAACGAGCAGTACTTC.